This TCR beta chain was profiled in a study of cytomegalovirus exposure and HLA in healthy donors. Looking at the study overall: An earlier analysis identified under 130 million unique TCR beta sequences in 150 million to 200 million T cells. Study findings and constraints: The presence/absence work took it that sequencing depth was about the same across donors.

V was shortened by 5 bases and J by 2 bases, with 19 bases between the two germline ends. Germline CDR1 and CDR2: SGHAT and FQNNGV. The CDR3 is made up of 17 amino acids. The PCR made use of 60 Vbeta and 13 Jbeta primers. Method: immunoSEQ multiplex PCR; TCRdb's copy keeps in-frame clones and lacks some. The sample contains 130,000 or so clones, roughly 78% of which appear only once. This clone showed up just a few times. Its antigen is undetermined. This rearrangement joins TRBV11-2 to TRBJ2-1; no clear D. Sequenced input: PBMCs. This receptor was identified in a man aged 50 to 59 in good health and CMV-seropositive. The CDR3 sequence is CASSVRHLSKTYNEQFF. The CDR3 nucleotides are TGTGCCAGCAGCGTCAGACACCTTTCAAAGACCTACAATGAGCAGTTCTTC.